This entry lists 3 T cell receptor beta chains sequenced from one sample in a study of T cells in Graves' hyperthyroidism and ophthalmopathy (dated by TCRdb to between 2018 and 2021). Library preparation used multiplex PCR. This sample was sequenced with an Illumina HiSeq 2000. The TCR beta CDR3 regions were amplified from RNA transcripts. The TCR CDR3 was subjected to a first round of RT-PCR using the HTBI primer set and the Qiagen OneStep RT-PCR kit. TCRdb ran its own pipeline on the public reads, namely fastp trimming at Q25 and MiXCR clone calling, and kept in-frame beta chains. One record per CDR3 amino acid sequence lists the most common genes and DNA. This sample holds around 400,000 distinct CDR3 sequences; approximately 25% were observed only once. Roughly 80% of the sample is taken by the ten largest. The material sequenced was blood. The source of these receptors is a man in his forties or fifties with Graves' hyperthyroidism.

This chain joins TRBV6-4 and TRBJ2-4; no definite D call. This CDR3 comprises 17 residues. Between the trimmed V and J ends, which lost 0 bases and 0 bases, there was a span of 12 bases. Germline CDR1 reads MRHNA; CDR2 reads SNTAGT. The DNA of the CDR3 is TGTGCCAGCAGTGACTCTAGTAGTTCCGTAGCCAAAAACATTCAGTACTTC. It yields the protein CASSDSSSSVAKNIQYF.

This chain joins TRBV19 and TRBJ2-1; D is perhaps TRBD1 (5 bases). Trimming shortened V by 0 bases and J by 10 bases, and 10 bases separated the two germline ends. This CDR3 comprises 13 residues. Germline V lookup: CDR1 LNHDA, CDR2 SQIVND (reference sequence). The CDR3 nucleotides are TGTGCCAGTAGTATAGAAGGGGTTGGGGAGCAGTTCTTC. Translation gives CASSIEGVGEQFF.

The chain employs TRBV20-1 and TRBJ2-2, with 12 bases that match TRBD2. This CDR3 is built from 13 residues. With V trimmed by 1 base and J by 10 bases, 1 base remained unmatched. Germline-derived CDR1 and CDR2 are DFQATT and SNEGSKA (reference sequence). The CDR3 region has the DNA TGCAGTGCTAGAGGACTAGCGGGAGTGGAGCTGTTTTTT. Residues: CSARGLAGVELFF.